This T cell receptor beta chain was identified in a study of T cells after yellow fever vaccination. Study-level information: Low-cell-number fractions were prepared with SMART-Seq v4 Ultra Low Input. General study points: The study re-detected most primary-vaccination clones after the booster (around 96% CD4, around 89% CD8). Weaker overall was a secondary response that nonetheless peaked faster, on day 5 versus 15.

A universal primer site and UMIs were added as TCR cDNA was made by 5'RACE template switching. TCRdb reprocessed the 5' RACE reads with MiXCR, giving one entry per CDR3 protein. The sample lists about 630,000 distinct CDR3 sequences, roughly an eighth seen once, with under 15% in the top ten. The V gene lost 5 bases and the J gene lost 0 bases, with 18 bases spanning the gap. Per the germline V gene, CDR1 is SGDLS and CDR2 is YYNGEE. CDR3 length equals 17 residues. Notes on this clonotype: Antigen unknown.

The material sequenced was PBMCs, taken on the day of the yellow fever booster vaccination. This receptor was obtained from a man aged 30 to 39 who received the YFV17D yellow fever vaccine. This chain connects TRBV9 to TRBJ2-1; either TRBD1 or TRBD2 may fit D (5 bases each). This CDR3 reads CASSSSPGPRSYNEQFF. CDR3 DNA sequence: TGTGCCAGCAGTTCCTCGCCGGGACCCCGCTCCTACAATGAGCAGTTCTTC.